This TCR beta chain was identified in a study of cytomegalovirus exposure and HLA in healthy donors. Whole-study findings and limits: Rarity held for most TCR sequences, but there were some public TCRs that occurred in many donors. A few of the chains that were CMV-associated were confirmed in vitro to be specific for CMV antigens.

About this clone itself: Its antigen remains unknown. The sample holds other DNA sequences that translate to the same CDR3.

Assay used: immunoSEQ multiplex PCR; TCRdb lists only in-frame clones, some missing. The sample records roughly 330,000 clones, roughly 87% being singletons. This clonotype originated in a woman aged 25-40 years in good health and CMV-seropositive. Sequences were obtained from PBMCs.

In nucleotides, the CDR3 is TGTGCCAGCAGTTTTAGCGAAAGCTCCTACGAGCAGTACTTC. This gives the protein CASSFSESSYEQYF. This chain links TRBV27 with TRBJ2-7; a possible D gene is TRBD2 (5 bases). In germline, CDR1 is MNHEY, CDR2 SMNVEV (reference sequence). With 3 bases removed from V and 0 bases from J, the gap between germline ends came to 9 bases. The CDR3 extends over 14 amino acids.